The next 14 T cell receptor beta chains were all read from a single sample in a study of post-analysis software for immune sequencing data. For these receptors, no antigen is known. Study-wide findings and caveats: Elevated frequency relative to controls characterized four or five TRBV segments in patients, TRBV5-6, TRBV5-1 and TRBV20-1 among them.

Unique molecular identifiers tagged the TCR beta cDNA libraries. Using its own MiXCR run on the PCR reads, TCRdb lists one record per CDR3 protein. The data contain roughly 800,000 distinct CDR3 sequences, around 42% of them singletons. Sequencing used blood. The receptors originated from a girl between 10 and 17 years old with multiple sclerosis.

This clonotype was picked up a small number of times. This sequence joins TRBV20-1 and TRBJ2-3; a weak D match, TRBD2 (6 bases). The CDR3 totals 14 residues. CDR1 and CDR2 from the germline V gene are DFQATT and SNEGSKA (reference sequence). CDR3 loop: CSNLREIGTDTQYF. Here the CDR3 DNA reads TGCAGCAACCTTCGGGAGATTGGGACAGATACGCAGTATTTT.

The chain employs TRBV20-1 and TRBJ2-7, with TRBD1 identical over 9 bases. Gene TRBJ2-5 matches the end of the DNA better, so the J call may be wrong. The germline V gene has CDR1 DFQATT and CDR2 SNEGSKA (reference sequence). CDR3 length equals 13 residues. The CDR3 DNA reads TGCAGTGCTAGGGGGACAGGGAGTGAGACCCAGTACTTC. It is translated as CSARGTGSETQYF.

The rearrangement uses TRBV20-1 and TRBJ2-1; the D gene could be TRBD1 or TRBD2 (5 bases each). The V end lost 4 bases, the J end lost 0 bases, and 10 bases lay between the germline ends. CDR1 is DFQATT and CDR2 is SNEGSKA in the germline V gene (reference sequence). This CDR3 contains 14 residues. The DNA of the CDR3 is TGCAGTGCTAAGGGACGGAACTCCTACAATGAGCAGTTCTTC. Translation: CSAKGRNSYNEQFF.

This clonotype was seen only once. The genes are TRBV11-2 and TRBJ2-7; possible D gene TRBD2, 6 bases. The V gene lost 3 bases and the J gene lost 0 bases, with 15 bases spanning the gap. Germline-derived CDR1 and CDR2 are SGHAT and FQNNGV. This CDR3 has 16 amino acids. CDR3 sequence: CASSLIPRDFSYEQYF. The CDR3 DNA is TGTGCCAGCAGCTTGATTCCCAGGGACTTCTCCTACGAGCAGTACTTC.

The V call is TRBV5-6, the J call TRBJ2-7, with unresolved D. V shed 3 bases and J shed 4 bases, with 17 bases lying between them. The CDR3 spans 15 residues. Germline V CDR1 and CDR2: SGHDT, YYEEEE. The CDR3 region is CASSSELSAHYEQYF. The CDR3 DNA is TGTGCCAGCAGCTCGGAATTGAGCGCTCATTACGAGCAGTACTTC.

Here the CDR3 DNA reads TGTGCCAGCAGTACCTCGGGACAGGTGATTGACTACAATGAGCAGTTCTTC. Encoded protein: CASSTSGQVIDYNEQFF. V and J are TRBV28 and TRBJ2-1, with 8 nucleotides matching TRBD1. Germline V gene lookup returns CDR1 MDHEN and CDR2 SYDVKM. Trimming at V came to 5 bases and at J to 3 bases, leaving 12 bases not matched to a gene. The CDR3 has 17 residues. The variable domain in full, completed from reference TRBV28 and TRBJ2-1, reads DVKVTQSSRYLVKRTGEKVFLECVQDMDHENMFWYRQDPGLGLRLIYFSYDVKMKEKGDIPEGYSVSREKKERFSLILESASTNQTSMYLCASSTSGQVIDYNEQFFGPGTRLTVL.

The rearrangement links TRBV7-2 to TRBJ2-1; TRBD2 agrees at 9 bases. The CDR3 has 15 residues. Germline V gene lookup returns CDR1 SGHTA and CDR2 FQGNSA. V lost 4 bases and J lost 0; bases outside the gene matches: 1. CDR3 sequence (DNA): TGTGCCAGCAGCTGGGGACTAGCCTCCTACAATGAGCAGTTCTTC. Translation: CASSWGLASYNEQFF.

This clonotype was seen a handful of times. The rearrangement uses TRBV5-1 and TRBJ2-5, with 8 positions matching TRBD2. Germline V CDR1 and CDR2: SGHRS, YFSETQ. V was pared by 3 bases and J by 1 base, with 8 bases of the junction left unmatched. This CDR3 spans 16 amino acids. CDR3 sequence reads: CASSSSGGSLQETQYF. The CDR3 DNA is TGCGCCAGCAGCTCGAGCGGGGGTTCACTCCAAGAGACCCAGTACTTC.

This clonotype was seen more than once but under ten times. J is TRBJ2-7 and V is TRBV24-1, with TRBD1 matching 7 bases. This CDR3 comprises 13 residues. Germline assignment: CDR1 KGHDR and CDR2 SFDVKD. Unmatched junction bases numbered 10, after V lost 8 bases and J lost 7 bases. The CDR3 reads CATIDRDRVEQYF. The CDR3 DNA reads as TGTGCCACCATTGACCGTGACAGGGTTGAGCAGTACTTC.

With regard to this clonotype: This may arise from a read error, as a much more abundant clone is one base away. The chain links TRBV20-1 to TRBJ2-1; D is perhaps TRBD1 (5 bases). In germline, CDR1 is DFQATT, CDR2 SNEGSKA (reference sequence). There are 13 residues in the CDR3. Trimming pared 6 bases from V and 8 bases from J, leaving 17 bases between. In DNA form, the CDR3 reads TGCAGTGCCGGACCCCCAGCAGGGTATGAGCAGTTCTTC. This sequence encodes CSAGPPAGYEQFF.

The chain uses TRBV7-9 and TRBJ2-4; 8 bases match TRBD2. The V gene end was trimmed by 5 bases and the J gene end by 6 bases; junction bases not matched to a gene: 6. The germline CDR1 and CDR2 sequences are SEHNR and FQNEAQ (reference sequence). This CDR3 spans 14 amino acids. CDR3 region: CASSVGLAGNIQYF. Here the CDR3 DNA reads TGTGCCAGCAGCGTCGGACTAGCTGGAAACATTCAGTACTTC. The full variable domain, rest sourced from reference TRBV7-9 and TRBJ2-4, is DTGVSQNPRHKITKRGQNVTFRCDPISEHNRLYWYRQTLGQGPEFLTYFQNEAQLEKSRLLSDRFSAERPKGSFSTLEIQRTEQGDSAMYLCASSVGLAGNIQYFGAGTRLSVL.

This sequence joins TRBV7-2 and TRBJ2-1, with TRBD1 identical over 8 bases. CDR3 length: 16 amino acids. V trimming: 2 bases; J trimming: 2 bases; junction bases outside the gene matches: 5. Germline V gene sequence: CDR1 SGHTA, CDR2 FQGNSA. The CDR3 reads CASSLSRTGTYNEQFF. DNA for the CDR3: TGTGCCAGCAGCTTAAGCCGGACAGGGACCTACAATGAGCAGTTCTTC.

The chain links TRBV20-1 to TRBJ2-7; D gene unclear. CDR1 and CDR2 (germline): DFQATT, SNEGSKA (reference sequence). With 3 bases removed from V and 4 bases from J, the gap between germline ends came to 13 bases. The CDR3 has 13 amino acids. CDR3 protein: CSASLRPDYEQYF. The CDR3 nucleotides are TGCAGTGCTAGTCTCCGACCAGATTACGAGCAGTACTTC.

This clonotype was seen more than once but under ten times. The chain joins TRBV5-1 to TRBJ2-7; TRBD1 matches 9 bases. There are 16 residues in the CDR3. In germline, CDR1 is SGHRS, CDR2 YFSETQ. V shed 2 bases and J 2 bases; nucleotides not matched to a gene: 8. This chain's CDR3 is CASSFHRGRSTYEQYF. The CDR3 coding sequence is TGCGCCAGCAGCTTTCACAGGGGGCGTTCGACCTACGAGCAGTACTTC.